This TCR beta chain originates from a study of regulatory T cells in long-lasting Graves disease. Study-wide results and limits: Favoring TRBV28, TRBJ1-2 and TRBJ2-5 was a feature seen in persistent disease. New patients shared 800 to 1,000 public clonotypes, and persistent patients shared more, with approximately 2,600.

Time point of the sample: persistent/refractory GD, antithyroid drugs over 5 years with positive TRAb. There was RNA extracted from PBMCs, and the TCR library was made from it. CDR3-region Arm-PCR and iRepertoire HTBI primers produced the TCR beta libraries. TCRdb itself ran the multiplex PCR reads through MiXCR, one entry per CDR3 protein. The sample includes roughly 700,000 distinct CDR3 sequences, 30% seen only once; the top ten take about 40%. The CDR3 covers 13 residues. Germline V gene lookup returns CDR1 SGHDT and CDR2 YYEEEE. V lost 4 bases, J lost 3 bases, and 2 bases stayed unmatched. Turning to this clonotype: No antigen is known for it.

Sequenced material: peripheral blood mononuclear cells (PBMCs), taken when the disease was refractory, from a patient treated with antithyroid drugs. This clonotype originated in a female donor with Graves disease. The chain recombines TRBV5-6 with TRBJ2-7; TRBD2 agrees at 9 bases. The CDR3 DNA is TGTGCCAGCAGCCAGACTAGCGGCTACGAGCAGTACTTC. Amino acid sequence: CASSQTSGYEQYF.